This TCR beta chain emerged from a study of blood T cell repertoires in COVID-19. Whole-study context: Specimens from acute and convalescent COVID-19 originated in the United States, Italy and Spain. T cells, B-cell-depleted T cells, or PBMCs provided the cDNA or gDNA that served as material.

From germline, CDR1 is ENHRY and CDR2 SYGVKD. V shed 9 bases, J shed 5 bases, and the junction held 3 bases outside the gene matches. The CDR3 is 13 amino acids. Original methodology: Amplification of reference gene primers was used by the study to estimate nucleated cell counts. TCRdb's copy holds only in-frame clones and misses some; the assay was immunoSEQ multiplex PCR. V and J calls and clone size come straight from that table; D and trimming were deduced from the DNA. The sample yields tens of thousands of clones, around 80% seen once. This sequence was found in a human donor in a cohort sampled during active COVID-19. The sample taken for sequencing was peripheral blood. The rearrangement links TRBV10-3 to TRBJ2-3; 12 bases are a match to TRBD1. The CDR3 sequence is CAIGTGGEDTQYF. DNA for the CDR3: TGTGCCATAGGGACAGGGGGCGAAGATACGCAGTATTTT.